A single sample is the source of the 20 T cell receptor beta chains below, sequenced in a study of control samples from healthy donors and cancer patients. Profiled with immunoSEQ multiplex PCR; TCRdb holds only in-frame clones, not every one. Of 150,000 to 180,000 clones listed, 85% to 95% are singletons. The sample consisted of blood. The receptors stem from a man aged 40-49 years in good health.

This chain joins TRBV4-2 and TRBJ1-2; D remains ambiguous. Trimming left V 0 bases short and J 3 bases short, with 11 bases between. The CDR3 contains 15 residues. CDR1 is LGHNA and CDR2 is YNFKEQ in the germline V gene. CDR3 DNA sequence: TGTGCCAGCAGCCAAGAAGGAAAGGCCCACTATGGCTACACCTTC. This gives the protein CASSQEGKAHYGYTF.

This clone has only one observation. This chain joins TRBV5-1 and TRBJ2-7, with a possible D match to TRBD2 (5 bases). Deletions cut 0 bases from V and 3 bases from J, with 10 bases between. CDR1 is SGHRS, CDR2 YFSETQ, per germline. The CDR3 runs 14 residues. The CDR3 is CASSLAGVIYEQYF. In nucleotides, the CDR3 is TGCGCCAGCAGCTTGGCCGGGGTCATCTACGAGCAGTACTTC. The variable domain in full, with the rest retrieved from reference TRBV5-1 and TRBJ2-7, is KAGVTQTPRYLIKTRGQQVTLSCSPISGHRSVSWYQQTPGQGLQFLFEYFSETQRNKGNFPGRFSGRQFSNSRSEMNVSTLELGDSALYLCASSLAGVIYEQYFGPGTRLTVT.

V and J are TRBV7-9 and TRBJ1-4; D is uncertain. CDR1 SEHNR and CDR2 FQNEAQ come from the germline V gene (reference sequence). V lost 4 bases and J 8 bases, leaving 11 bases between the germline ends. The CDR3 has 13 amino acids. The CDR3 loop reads CASSSNPVEKLFF. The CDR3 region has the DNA TGTGCCAGCAGCTCCAACCCGGTGGAAAAACTGTTTTTT.

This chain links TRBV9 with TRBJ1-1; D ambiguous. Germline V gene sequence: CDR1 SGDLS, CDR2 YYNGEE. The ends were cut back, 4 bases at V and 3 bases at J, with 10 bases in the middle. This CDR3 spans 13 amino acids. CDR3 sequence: CASSPQHDTEAFF. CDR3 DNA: TGTGCCAGCAGCCCGCAACACGACACTGAAGCTTTCTTT.

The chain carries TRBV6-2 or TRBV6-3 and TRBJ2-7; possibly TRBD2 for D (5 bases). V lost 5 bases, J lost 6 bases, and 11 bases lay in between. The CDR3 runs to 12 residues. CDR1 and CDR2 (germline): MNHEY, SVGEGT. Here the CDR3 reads CASSPTSVEQYF. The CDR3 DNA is TGTGCCAGCAGTCCAACTAGTGTCGAGCAGTACTTC.

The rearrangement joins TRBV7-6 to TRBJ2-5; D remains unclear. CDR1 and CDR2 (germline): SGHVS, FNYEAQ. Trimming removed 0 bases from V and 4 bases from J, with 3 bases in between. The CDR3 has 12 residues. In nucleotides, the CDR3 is TGTGCCAGCAGCTTAGCACCAGAGACCCAGTACTTC. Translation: CASSLAPETQYF.

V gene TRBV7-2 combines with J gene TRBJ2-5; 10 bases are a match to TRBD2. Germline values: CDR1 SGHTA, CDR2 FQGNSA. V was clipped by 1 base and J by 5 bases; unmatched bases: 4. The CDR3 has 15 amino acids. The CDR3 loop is CASSLGVSGGETQYF. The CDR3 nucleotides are TGTGCCAGCAGCTTAGGCGTTAGCGGGGGGGAGACCCAGTACTTC.

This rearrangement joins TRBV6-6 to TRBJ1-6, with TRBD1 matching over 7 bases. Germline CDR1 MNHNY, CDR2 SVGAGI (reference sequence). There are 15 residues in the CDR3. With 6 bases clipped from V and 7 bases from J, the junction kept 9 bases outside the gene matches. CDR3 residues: CASSLNRGGNSPLHF. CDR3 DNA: TGTGCCAGCAGCCTTAACAGGGGAGGGAATTCACCCCTCCACTTT.

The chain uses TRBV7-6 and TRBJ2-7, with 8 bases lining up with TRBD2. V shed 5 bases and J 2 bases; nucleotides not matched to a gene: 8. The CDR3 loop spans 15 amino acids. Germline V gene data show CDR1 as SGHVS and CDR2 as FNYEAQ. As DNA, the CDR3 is TGTGCCAGCAGCCCTACCGGGGGACTAGCCTACGAGCAGTACTTC. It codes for CASSPTGGLAYEQYF.

The CDR3 DNA reads as TGTGCCAGCAGCCAAGGCGGTCGAGATACGCAGTATTTT. Encoded protein: CASSQGGRDTQYF. The rearrangement links TRBV14 to TRBJ2-3; D unclear. The CDR3 is 13 amino acids. V lost 1 base, J lost 5 bases, and 7 bases lay in between. Germline V lookup: CDR1 SGHDN, CDR2 FVKESK.

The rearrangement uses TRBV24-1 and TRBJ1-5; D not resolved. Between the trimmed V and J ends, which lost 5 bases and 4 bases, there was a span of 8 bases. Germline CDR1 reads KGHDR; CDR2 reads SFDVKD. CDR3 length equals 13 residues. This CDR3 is CATSGRGNQPQHF. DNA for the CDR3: TGTGCCACCAGTGGGCGGGGTAATCAGCCCCAGCATTTT.

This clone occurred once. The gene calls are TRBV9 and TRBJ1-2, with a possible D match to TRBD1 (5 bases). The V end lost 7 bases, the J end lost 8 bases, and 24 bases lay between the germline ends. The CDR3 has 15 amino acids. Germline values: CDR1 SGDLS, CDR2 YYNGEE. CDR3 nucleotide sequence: TGTGCCAGCGGCGAACGGGACGCAGGCCCTGGGGGCTACACCTTC. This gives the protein CASGERDAGPGGYTF.

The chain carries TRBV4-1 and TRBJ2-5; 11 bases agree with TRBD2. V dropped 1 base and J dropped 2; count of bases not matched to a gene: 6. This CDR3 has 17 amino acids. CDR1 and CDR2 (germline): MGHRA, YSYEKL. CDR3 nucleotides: TGCGCCAGCAGCCAAGGACTAGCGGGACTAACTCAAGAGACCCAGTACTTC. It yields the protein CASSQGLAGLTQETQYF.

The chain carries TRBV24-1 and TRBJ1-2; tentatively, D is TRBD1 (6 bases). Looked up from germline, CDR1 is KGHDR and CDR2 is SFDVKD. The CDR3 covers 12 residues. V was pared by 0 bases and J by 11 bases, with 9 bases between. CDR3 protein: CATSDLHRAYTF. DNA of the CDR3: TGTGCCACCAGTGATTTGCACAGGGCGTACACCTTC.

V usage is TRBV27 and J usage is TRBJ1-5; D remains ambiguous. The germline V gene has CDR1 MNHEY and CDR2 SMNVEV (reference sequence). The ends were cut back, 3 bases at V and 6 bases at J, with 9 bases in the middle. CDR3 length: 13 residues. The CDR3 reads CASSFDFVQPQHF. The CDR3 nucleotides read TGTGCCAGCAGTTTTGATTTTGTTCAGCCCCAGCATTTT.

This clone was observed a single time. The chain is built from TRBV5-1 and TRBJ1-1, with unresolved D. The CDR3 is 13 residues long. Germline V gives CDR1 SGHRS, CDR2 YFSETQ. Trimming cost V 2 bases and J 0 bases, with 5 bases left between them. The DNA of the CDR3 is TGCGCCAGCAGCTTCAACCTGAACACTGAAGCTTTCTTT. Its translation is CASSFNLNTEAFF.

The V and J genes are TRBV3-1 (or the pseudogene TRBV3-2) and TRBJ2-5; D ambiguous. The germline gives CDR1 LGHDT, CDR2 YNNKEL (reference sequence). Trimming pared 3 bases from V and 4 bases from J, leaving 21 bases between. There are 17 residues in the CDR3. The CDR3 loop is CASSHSQELPWAETQYF. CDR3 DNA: TGTGCCAGCAGCCACTCTCAGGAGCTACCCTGGGCAGAGACCCAGTACTTC.

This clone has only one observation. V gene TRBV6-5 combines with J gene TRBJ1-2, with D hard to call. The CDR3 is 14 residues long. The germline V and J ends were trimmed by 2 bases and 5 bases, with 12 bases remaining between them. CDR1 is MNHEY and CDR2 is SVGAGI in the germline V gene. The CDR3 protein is CASSYRGIGYGYTF. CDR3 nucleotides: TGTGCCAGCAGTTACAGAGGGATAGGTTATGGCTACACCTTC.

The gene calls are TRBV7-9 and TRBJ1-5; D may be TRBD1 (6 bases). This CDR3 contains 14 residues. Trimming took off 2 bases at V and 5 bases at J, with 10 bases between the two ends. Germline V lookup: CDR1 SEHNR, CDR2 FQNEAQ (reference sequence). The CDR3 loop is CASSLSDRDQPQHF. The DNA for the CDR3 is TGTGCCAGCAGCTTATCGGACAGAGATCAGCCCCAGCATTTT.

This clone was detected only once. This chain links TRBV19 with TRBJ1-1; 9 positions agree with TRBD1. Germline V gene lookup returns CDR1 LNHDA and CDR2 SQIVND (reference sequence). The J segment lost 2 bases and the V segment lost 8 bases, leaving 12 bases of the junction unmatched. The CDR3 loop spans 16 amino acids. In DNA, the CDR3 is TGTGCCAGTCACTATGGGCCGGGACAGGGTAACACTGAAGCTTTCTTT. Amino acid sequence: CASHYGPGQGNTEAFF.